Shown below are 6 T cell receptor beta chains from a single sample sequenced in a study of OX40 agonist ivuxolimab in advanced cancers. Clones were read by immunoSEQ multiplex PCR, and TCRdb kept only the in-frame ones, dropping some. The table includes around 72,000 clones, just over 85% detected once. The sequencing here drew on CD4+ or CD8+ T cells sorted from blood, taken in a trial of the OX40 agonist ivuxolimab. The receptors stem from an adult with an advanced solid tumor such as melanoma, head and neck, liver or kidney cancer.

This clone has only a few counts. This chain connects TRBV11-2 to TRBJ1-2, with D perhaps matching TRBD1 (6 bases). Germline V gene data show CDR1 as SGHAT and CDR2 as FQNNGV. The V gene lost 5 bases and the J gene lost 7 bases, with 14 bases spanning the gap. The length of the CDR3 is 13 residues. Here the CDR3 DNA reads TGTGCCAGCAGCCTTCCTGGGGGCTCTGGCTACACCTTC. Its protein product is CASSLPGGSGYTF. The complete variable domain, with remaining parts taken from reference TRBV11-2 and TRBJ1-2, reads EAGVAQSPRYKIIEKRQSVAFWCNPISGHATLYWYQQILGQGPKLLIQFQNNGVVDDSQLPKDRFSAERLKGVDSTLKIQPAKLEDSAVYLCASSLPGGSGYTFGSGTRLTVV.

V and J are TRBV5-5 and TRBJ2-1; D is perhaps TRBD1 (6 bases). Trimming removed 4 bases at V and 9 bases at J, with 29 bases between. This CDR3 has 18 residues. Germline V gene data show CDR1 as SGHKS and CDR2 as YYEKEE (reference sequence). The CDR3 here is CASSQRPQGPAGMVEQFF. In DNA form, the CDR3 reads TGTGCCAGCAGCCAAAGACCTCAGGGGCCAGCCGGGATGGTTGAGCAGTTCTTC.

The V call is TRBV6-7, the J call TRBJ2-5; TRBD2 matches at 10 bases. TRBV6-7 is an ORF, with its function uncertain. The CDR3 runs to 17 residues. Unmatched junction bases numbered 11, after V lost 2 bases and J lost 5 bases. CDR3 nucleotide sequence: TGTGCCAGCAGTTACCGAAAGCTAGCGGGGGTCACGGAGACCCAGTACTTC. Its translation: CASSYRKLAGVTETQYF.

This clone came up once. The genes are TRBV5-1 and TRBJ2-1; 9 bases match TRBD1. With V trimmed by 4 bases and J by 7 bases, 15 bases remained unmatched. CDR1 is SGHRS and CDR2 is YFSETQ in the germline V gene. The CDR3 contains 17 residues. CDR3 amino acids: CASSTWDREGGWNEQFF. CDR3 coding DNA: TGCGCCAGCAGCACCTGGGACAGGGAAGGAGGGTGGAATGAGCAGTTCTTC.

This chain connects TRBV7-9 to TRBJ2-3, with 12 bases matching TRBD2. The germline gives CDR1 SEHNR, CDR2 FQNEAQ (reference sequence). This CDR3 has 15 residues. The junction had 3 bases not matched to a gene; V was cut back by 4 bases and J by 4 bases. The CDR3 here is CASSSGLAGSDTQYF. Written as DNA, the CDR3 is TGTGCCAGCAGCTCCGGACTAGCGGGGTCAGATACGCAGTATTTT.

This rearrangement joins TRBV5-1 to TRBJ2-7; the D gene is possibly TRBD1 (5 bases). CDR3 length: 14 residues. The V end was cut by 6 bases, the J end by 5 bases, with 18 bases between. The germline CDR1 and CDR2 sequences are SGHRS and YFSETQ. The CDR3 protein is CASNGGSGPDEQYF. In nucleotides, the CDR3 is TGCGCCAGCAACGGCGGCTCAGGGCCCGACGAGCAGTACTTC. Based on the CDR3 plus reference TRBV5-1 and TRBJ2-7, the full variable domain is KAGVTQTPRYLIKTRGQQVTLSCSPISGHRSVSWYQQTPGQGLQFLFEYFSETQRNKGNFPGRFSGRQFSNSRSEMNVSTLELGDSALYLCASNGGSGPDEQYFGPGTRLTVT.